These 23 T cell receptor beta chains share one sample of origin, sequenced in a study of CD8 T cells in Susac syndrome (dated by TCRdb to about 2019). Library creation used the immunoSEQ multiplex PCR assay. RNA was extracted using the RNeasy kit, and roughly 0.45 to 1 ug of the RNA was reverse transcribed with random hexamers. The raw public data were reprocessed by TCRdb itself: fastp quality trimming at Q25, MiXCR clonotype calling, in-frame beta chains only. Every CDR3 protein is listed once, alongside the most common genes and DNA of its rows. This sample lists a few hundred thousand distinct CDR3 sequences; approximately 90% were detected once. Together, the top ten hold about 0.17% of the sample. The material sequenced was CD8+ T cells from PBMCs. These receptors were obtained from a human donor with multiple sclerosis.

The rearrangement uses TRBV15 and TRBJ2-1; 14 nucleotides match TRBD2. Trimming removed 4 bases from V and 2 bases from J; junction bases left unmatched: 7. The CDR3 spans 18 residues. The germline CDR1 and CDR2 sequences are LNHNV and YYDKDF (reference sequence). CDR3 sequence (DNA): TGTGCCACCAGCACGGGACTAGCGGGAGATGCCCCCTACAATGAGCAGTTCTTC. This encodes CATSTGLAGDAPYNEQFF. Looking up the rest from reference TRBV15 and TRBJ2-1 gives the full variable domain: DAMVIQNPRYQVTQFGKPVTLSCSQTLNHNVMYWYQQKSSQAPKLLFHYYDKDFNNEADTPDNFQSRRPNTSFCFLDIRSPGLGDTAMYLCATSTGLAGDAPYNEQFFGPGTRLTVL.

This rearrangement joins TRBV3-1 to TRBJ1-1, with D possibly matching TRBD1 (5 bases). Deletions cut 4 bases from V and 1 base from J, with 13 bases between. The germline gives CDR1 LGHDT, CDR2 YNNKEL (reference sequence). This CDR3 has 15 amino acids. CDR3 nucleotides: TGTGCCAGCAGCCCTACCCCCGGACAGAACACTGAAGCTTTCTTT. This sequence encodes CASSPTPGQNTEAFF.

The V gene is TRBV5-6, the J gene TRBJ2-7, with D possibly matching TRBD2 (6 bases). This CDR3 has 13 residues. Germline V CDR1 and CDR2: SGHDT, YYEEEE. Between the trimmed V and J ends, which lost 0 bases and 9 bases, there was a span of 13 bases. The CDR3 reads CASSLVGGHGQYF. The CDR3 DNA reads TGTGCCAGCAGCTTGGTCGGGGGTCACGGGCAGTACTTC.

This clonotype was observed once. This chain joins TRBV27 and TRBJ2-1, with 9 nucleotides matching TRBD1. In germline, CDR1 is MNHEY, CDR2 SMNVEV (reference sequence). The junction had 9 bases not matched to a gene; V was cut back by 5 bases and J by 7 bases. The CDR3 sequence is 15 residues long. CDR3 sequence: CASSTPGTGKNEQFF. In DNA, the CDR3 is TGTGCCAGCAGTACGCCCGGGACAGGGAAGAATGAGCAGTTCTTC.

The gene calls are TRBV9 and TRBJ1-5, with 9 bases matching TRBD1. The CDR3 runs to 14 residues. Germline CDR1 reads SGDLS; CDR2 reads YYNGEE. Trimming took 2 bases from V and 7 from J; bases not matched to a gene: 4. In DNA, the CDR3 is TGTGCCAGCAGCGTTGGGACAGGGACCCAGCCCCAGCATTTT. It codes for CASSVGTGTQPQHF.

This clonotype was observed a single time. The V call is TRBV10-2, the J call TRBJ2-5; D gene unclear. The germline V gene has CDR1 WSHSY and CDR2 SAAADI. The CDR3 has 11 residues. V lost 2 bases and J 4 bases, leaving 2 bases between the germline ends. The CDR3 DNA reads TGCGCCAGCAGTGAGCGAGAGACCCAGTACTTC. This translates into CASSERETQYF.

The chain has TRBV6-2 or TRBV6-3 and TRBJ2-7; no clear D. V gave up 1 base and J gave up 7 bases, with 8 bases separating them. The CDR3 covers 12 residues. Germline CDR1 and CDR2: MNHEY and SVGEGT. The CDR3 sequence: CASSYFSREQYF. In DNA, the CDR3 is TGTGCCAGCAGTTACTTCAGTAGGGAGCAGTACTTC.

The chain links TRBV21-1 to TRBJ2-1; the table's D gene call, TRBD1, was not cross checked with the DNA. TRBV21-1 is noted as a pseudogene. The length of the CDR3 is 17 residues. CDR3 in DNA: TGTGCCAGCAGCAGCCCGGGTCAGGGGCGAATATACAATGAGCAGTTCTTC. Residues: CASSSPGQGRIYNEQFF.

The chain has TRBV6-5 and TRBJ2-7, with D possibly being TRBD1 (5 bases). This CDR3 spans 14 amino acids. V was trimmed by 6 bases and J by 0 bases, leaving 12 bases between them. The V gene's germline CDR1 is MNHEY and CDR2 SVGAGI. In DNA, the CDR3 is TGTGCCAGCAGCCTACACAGGAGCTCCTACGAGCAGTACTTC. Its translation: CASSLHRSSYEQYF.

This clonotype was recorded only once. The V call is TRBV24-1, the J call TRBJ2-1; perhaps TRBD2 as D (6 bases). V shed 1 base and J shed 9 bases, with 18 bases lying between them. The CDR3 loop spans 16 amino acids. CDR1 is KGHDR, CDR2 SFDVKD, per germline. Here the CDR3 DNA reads TGTGCCACCAGTGATTTCGAGACTAGAAATGCGGGTGAGCAGTTCTTC. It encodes CATSDFETRNAGEQFF.

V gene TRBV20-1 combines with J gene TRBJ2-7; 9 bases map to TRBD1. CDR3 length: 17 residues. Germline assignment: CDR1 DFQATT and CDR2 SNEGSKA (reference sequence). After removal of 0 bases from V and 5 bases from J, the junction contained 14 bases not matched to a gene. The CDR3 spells CSAREGGGQGVPHEQYF. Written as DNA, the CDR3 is TGCAGTGCTAGAGAAGGTGGGGGACAGGGAGTTCCCCACGAGCAGTACTTC.

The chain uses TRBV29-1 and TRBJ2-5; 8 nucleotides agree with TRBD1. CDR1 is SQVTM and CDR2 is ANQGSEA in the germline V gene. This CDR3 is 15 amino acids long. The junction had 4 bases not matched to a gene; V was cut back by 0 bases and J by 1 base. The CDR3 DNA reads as TGCAGCGTTGAAGACGGGCAGGGGGCCCAAGAGACCCAGTACTTC. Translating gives CSVEDGQGAQETQYF.

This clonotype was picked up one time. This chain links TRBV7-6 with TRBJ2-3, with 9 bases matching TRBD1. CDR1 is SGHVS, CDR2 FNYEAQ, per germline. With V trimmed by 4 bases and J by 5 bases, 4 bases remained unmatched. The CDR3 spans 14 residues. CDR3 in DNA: TGTGCCAGCAGCTGGGGGGGACAGGGAGATACGCAGTATTTT. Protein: CASSWGGQGDTQYF.

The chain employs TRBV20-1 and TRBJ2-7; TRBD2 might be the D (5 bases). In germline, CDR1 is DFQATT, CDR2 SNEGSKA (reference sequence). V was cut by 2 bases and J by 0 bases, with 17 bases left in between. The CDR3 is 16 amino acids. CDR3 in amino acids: CSARTSGAALSYEQYF. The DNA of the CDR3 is TGCAGTGCTAGAACCTCTGGAGCGGCTCTCTCCTACGAGCAGTACTTC.

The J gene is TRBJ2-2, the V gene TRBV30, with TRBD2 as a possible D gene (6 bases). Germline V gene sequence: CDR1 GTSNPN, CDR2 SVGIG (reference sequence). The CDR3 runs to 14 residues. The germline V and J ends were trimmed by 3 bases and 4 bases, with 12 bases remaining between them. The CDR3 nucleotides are TGTGCCTGGAGAGGCGGGGTGATCACCGGGGAGCTGTTTTTT. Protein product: CAWRGGVITGELFF.

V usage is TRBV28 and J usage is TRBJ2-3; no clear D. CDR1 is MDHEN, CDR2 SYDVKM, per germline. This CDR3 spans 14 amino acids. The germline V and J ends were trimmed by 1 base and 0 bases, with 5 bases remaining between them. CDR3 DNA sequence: TGTGCCAGCAGTTTATTGTCTAGCACAGATACGCAGTATTTT. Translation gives CASSLLSSTDTQYF.

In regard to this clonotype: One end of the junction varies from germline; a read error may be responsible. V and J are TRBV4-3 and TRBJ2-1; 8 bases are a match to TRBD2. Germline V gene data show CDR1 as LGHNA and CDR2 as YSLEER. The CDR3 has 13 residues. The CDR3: CATSREGYNEQFF. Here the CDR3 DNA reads TGCGCCACCAGCCGGGAGGGGTACAATGAGCAGTTCTTC.

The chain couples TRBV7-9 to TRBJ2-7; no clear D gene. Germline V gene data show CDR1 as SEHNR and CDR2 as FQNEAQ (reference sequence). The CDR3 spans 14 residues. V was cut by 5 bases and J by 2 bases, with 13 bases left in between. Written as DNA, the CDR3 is TGTGCCAGCAGCCCTAACGACGTAGCCTACGAGCAGTACTTC. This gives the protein CASSPNDVAYEQYF.

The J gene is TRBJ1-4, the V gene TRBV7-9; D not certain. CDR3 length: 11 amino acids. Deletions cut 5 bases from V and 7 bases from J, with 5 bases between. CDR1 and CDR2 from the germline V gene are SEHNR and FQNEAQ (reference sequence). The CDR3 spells CASSGLEKLFF. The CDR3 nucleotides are TGTGCCAGCAGCGGCCTTGAAAAACTGTTTTTT. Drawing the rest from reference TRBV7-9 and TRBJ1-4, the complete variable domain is DTGVSQNPRHKITKRGQNVTFRCDPISEHNRLYWYRQTLGQGPEFLTYFQNEAQLEKSRLLSDRFSAERPKGSFSTLEIQRTEQGDSAMYLCASSGLEKLFFGSGTQLSVL.

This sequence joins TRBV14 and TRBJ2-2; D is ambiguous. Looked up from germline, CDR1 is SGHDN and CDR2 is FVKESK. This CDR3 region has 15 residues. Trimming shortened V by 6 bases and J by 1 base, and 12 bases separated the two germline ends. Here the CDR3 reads CASSAPNRNTGELFF. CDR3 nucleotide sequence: TGTGCCAGCAGTGCCCCGAATCGGAACACCGGGGAGCTGTTTTTT.

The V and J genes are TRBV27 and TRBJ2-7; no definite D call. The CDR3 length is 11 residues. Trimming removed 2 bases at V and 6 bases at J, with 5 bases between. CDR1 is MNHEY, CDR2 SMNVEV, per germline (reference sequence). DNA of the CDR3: TGTGCCAGCAGTTTACACGGCGAGCAGTACTTC. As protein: CASSLHGEQYF.

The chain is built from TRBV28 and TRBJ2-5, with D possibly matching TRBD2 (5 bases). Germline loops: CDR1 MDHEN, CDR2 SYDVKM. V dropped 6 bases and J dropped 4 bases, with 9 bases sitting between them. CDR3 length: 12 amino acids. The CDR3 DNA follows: TGTGCCAGCAGGCCGGGATCAGAGACCCAGTACTTC. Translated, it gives CASRPGSETQYF.

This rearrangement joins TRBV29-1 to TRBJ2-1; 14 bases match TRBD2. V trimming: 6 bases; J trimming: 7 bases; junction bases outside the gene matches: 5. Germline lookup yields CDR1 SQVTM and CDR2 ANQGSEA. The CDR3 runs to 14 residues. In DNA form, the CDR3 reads TGCAGCGTCCTGGGACTAGCGGGGGTAAATGAGCAGTTCTTC. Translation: CSVLGLAGVNEQFF.